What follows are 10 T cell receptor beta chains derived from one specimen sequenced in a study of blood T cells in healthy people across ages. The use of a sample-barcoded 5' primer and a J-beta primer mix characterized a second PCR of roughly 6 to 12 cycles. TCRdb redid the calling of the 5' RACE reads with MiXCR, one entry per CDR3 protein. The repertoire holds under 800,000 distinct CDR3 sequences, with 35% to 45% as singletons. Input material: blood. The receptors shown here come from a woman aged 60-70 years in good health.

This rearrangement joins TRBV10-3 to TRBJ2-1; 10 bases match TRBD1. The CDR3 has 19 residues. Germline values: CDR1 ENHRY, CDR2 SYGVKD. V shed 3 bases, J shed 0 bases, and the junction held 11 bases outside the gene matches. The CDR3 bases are TGTGCCATCAGTGATTGGGGACAGGGGCCCTTTAGCTCCTACAATGAGCAGTTCTTC. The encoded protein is CAISDWGQGPFSSYNEQFF.

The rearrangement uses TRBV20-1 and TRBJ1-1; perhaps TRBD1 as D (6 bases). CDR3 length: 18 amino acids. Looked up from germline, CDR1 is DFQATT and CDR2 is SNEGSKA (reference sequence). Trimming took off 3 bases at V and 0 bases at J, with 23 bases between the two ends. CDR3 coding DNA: TGCAGTGCTAGTAAAGATCCGGGACAAGGCCAGATGAACACTGAAGCTTTCTTT. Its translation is CSASKDPGQGQMNTEAFF.

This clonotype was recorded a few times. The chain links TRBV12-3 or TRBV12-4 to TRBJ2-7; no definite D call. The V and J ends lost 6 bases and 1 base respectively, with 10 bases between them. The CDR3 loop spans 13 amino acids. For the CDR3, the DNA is TGTGCCAGCAGGTGGGCGGATTCCTACGAGCAGTACTTC. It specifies CASRWADSYEQYF.

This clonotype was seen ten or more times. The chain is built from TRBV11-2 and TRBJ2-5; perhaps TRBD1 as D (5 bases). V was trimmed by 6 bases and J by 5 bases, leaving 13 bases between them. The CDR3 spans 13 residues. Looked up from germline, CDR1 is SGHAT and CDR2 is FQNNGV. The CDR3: CASSPRPGETQYF. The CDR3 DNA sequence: TGTGCCAGCAGTCCACGGCCAGGGGAGACCCAGTACTTC.

CDR3 bases: TGTGCCAGCAGGGAGACTAGCTACCAAGAGACCCAGTACTTC. Protein: CASRETSYQETQYF. The chain joins TRBV2 to TRBJ2-5; 7 positions match TRBD2. The CDR3 totals 14 residues. The V gene end was trimmed by 6 bases and the J gene end by 0 bases; junction bases not matched to a gene: 4. Germline CDR1 is SNHLY and CDR2 is FYNNEI.

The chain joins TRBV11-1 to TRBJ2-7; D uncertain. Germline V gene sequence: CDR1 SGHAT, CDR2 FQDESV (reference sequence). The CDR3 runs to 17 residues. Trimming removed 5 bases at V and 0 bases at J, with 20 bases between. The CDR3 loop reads CASSHRAGWGNSYEQYF. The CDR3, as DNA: TGTGCCAGCAGCCACCGTGCCGGGTGGGGAAACTCCTACGAGCAGTACTTC.

CDR3 loop: CASRTGTGTEKLFF. The CDR3 coding sequence is TGTGCCAGCAGAACCGGGACAGGGACTGAAAAACTGTTTTTT. The chain has TRBV2 and TRBJ1-4; 9 bases are shared with TRBD1. The germline gives CDR1 SNHLY, CDR2 FYNNEI. Losses at the gene ends were 6 bases for V and 7 bases for J; bases not matched to a gene: 6. This CDR3 region has 14 residues.

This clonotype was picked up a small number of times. The CDR3 sequence is CASSVDGDGYTF. As DNA, the CDR3 is TGTGCCAGCAGCGTAGATGGGGACGGCTACACCTTC. The chain employs TRBV9 and TRBJ1-2; D perhaps matches TRBD1 (5 bases). The CDR3 runs to 12 residues. V was pared by 0 bases and J by 8 bases, with 8 bases between. CDR1 SGDLS and CDR2 YYNGEE come from the germline V gene.

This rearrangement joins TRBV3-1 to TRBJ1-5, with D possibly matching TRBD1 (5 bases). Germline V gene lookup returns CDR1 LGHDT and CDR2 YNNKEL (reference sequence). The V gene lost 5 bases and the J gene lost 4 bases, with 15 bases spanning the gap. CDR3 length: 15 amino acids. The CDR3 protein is CASSRDRQLNQPQHF. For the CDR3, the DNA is TGTGCCAGCAGCAGGGACCGACAGCTTAATCAGCCCCAGCATTTT.

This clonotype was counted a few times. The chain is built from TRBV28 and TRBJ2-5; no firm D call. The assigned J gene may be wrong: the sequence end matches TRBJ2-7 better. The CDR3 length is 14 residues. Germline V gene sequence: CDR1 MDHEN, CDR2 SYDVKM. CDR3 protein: CASSSPPSIYEQYF. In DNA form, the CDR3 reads TGTGCCAGCAGTTCTCCCCCGTCGATCTACGAGCAGTACTTC.